A selection of T cell receptor beta chains follows, all from one sample in a study of blood T cell repertoires in COVID-19. Sequenced by immunoSEQ multiplex PCR; TCRdb stores in-frame clones only, minus some. The sample has 270,000 or so clones; about four fifths are singletons. The sequenced material came from peripheral blood. The receptors were gathered from a woman in her late teens or twenties with acute or convalescent COVID-19. Both conserved end residues are part of each CDR3. The D gene is left open where the match is weak. Clone size is stated in some rows and not others, as once, few, many or a class when expanded.

TRBD2 TRBJ2-7 - TRBV27 CASSRREGDEQYF TGTGCCAGCAGTAGGCGGGAGGGGGACGAGCAGTACTTC
TRBD1 TRBJ1-2 - TRBV5-1 CASGTGGLGYTF TGCGCCAGCGGGACAGGGGGATTAGGCTACACCTTC
TRBD1 TRBJ2-2 - TRBV9 CASSVARQGVAGELFF TGTGCCAGCAGCGTAGCTCGCCAGGGGGTAGCCGGGGAGCTGTTTTTT
TRBD1 TRBJ2-7 - TRBV27 CASRTGLYDSYEQYF TGTGCCAGCAGGACAGGGCTATATGACTCCTACGAGCAGTACTTC
- TRBJ2-7 once TRBV5-1 CASSLGGLSYEQYF TGCGCCAGCAGCTTGGGTGGACTCTCCTACGAGCAGTACTTC
- TRBJ2-5 - TRBV19 CASSDQRVSYQETQYF TGTGCCAGTAGTGACCAGCGGGTATCGTACCAAGAGACCCAGTACTTC
TRBD1 TRBJ1-5 few TRBV27 CASRAGGIGNQPQHF TGTGCCAGCAGGGCAGGGGGCATTGGCAATCAGCCCCAGCATTTT
TRBD2 TRBJ2-2 once TRBV28 CASTREGWGTGELFF TGTGCCAGCACTCGGGAGGGGTGGGGCACCGGGGAGCTGTTTTTT
- TRBJ2-1 - TRBV6-4 CASSDSGSINNEQFF TGTGCCAGCAGTGACTCGGGTAGCATTAACAATGAGCAGTTCTTC
- TRBJ1-2 - TRBV3-1/TRBV3-2 CASSQEEVGGLGGYTF TGTGCCAGCAGCCAAGAGGAGGTGGGGGGTCTTGGTGGCTACACCTTC
TRBD2 TRBJ2-1 - TRBV7-9 CASSKAPDWRESEQFF TGTGCCAGCAGCAAAGCCCCGGACTGGCGGGAGTCTGAGCAGTTCTTC
- TRBJ1-3 - TRBV19 CASWGRRNSGNTIYF TGTGCCAGTTGGGGCCGCCGAAACTCTGGAAACACCATATATTTT
TRBD2 TRBJ2-7 - TRBV11-2 CASSHSTSWSYEQYF TGTGCCAGCAGCCACTCGACTAGCTGGTCCTACGAGCAGTACTTC
- TRBJ1-5 - TRBV2 CASSEARGATQNSNQPQHF TGTGCCAGCAGTGAAGCGCGGGGGGCCACCCAGAATAGCAATCAGCCCCAGCATTTT
- TRBJ2-3 - TRBV3-1/TRBV3-2 CASSQVGQGSDTQYF TGTGCCAGCAGCCAAGTAGGGCAGGGATCAGATACGCAGTATTTT
- TRBJ2-5 - TRBV28 CASSSGAGGRETQYF TGTGCCAGCAGTTCGGGGGCAGGGGGTCGAGAGACCCAGTACTTC
TRBD2 TRBJ2-3 - TRBV7-2 CASSSLLAGGPDTQYF TGTGCCAGCAGCTCACTACTAGCGGGAGGGCCAGATACGCAGTATTTT
TRBD1 TRBJ2-7 - TRBV28 CASSPGQGAGRSSYEQYF TGTGCCAGCAGCCCGGGACAGGGGGCGGGCAGGAGCTCCTACGAGCAGTACTTC
- TRBJ2-5 many TRBV7-2 CASSNQYF TGTGCCTCCTCTAACCAGTACTTC
TRBD2 TRBJ2-7 - TRBV13 CASRGLADEQYF TGTGCCAGCAGGGGACTAGCCGACGAGCAGTACTTC
TRBD1 TRBJ2-7 - TRBV15 CATSRKFPGQGTYEQYF TGTGCCACCAGCAGGAAATTTCCGGGACAGGGGACCTACGAGCAGTACTTC
- TRBJ1-3 - TRBV4-3 CASSQDLGSSGNTIYF TGCGCCAGCAGCCAAGATTTGGGGAGCTCTGGAAACACCATATATTTT
- TRBJ1-5 - TRBV19 CASSIKGRNSNQPQHF TGTGCCAGTAGTATAAAGGGGCGAAATAGCAATCAGCCCCAGCATTTT
- TRBJ2-4 - TRBV9 CASSVGGGSAKNIQYF TGTGCCAGCAGCGTTGGAGGGGGCTCTGCCAAAAACATTCAGTACTTC
- TRBJ1-2 - TRBV7-2 CASSLGQGFYGYTF TGTGCCAGCAGCTTAGGGCAGGGTTTCTATGGCTACACCTTC
TRBD1 TRBJ2-5 once TRBV10-2 CASRSGTAVNQGRTQYF TGCGCCAGCAGGTCCGGGACAGCCGTAAATCAAGGTCGGACCCAGTACTTC
- TRBJ2-1 - TRBV30 CAWSGGKGDNEQFF TGTGCCTGGAGTGGGGGGAAGGGGGACAATGAGCAGTTCTTC
- TRBJ2-1 once TRBV20-1 CSASALGLGARSYNEQFF TGCAGTGCTAGTGCGTTGGGGCTAGGTGCGAGGTCCTACAATGAGCAGTTCTTC
- TRBJ2-3 - TRBV11-2 CASSLISGGGTQYF TGTGCCAGCAGCTTAATTTCAGGTGGAGGTACGCAGTATTTT
- TRBJ1-6 - TRBV6-5 CASSLTIPRWNSPLHF TGTGCCAGCAGTTTAACTATCCCTAGATGGAATTCACCCCTCCACTTT
TRBD2 TRBJ2-5 - TRBV11-3 CASSRLAGETQYF TGTGCCAGCAGCCGACTAGCAGGAGAGACCCAGTACTTC
TRBD1 TRBJ1-2 - TRBV9 CASSVEGAGEGYTF TGTGCCAGCAGCGTTGAGGGGGCAGGGGAAGGCTACACCTTC
TRBD1 TRBJ1-4 few TRBV4-1 CASSYFGTANEKLFF TGCGCCAGCAGCTACTTCGGGACAGCTAATGAAAAACTGTTTTTT
TRBD2 TRBJ2-1 - TRBV3-1/TRBV3-2 CASSLNSGTRERIF TGTGCCAGCAGCCTCAACTCCGGGACTAGGGAAAGGATCTTC
TRBD2 TRBJ2-1 - TRBV5-1 CASSGGWIAGYNEQFF TGCGCCAGCAGCGGGGGGTGGATAGCGGGATACAATGAGCAGTTCTTC
TRBD2 TRBJ2-7 - TRBV2 CASRRGLAGPYEQYF TGTGCCAGCAGGAGGGGACTAGCGGGACCCTACGAGCAGTACTTC
- TRBJ2-2 - TRBV21-1 CASSKAQSGPNTGELFF TGTGCCAGCAGCAAAGCGCAAAGCGGACCGAACACCGGGGAGCTGTTTTTT
TRBD1 TRBJ1-2 - TRBV2 CASSLQGAPRTINYGYTF TGTGCCAGCAGTTTACAGGGGGCGCCCCGGACAATTAACTATGGCTACACCTTC
TRBD2 TRBJ2-1 - TRBV27 CASRWGASGTLGHNEQFF TGTGCCAGCAGGTGGGGGGCTAGCGGGACTTTAGGCCACAATGAGCAGTTCTTC
- TRBJ2-7 - TRBV5-6 CASSLVLASPLEQYF TGTGCCAGCAGCTTGGTTTTAGCGAGTCCCCTGGAGCAGTACTTC
TRBD1 TRBJ1-1 few TRBV5-1 CASSSTGDAEAFF TGCGCCAGCAGCTCCACAGGGGACGCTGAAGCTTTCTTT